This paragraph reports one T cell receptor beta chain. The specificity of this receptor is unknown. Qualities for individual bases were not recorded, and no much larger clone is one base off. The library was produced with the immunoSEQ multiplex PCR assay. TCRdb provides this immuneACCESS table in a form limited to in-frame rearrangements. Some clones are lacking; in checked studies, under half of them reflect an unresolved V gene, and why the rest are absent is not known. The sample profile shows tens of thousands of clones; about 91% of them were found once. About 2.6% of the sample comes from the top ten. The data are from a study of T cell changes during pregnancy in multiple sclerosis (dated by TCRdb to about 2019). For the study in its entirety: The study looked at changes in the T cell repertoire across pregnancy in women with multiple sclerosis.

Compared with germline, V lacks 1 base and J lacks 6 bases; bases without a gene match: 10. The CDR3 numbers 16 residues from cysteine through phenylalanine. The DNA shown is the 48-base CDR3, in frame from base 1. The germline V gene sets CDR1 to SGHVS and CDR2 to FQNEAQ. The material was CD8+ T cells from peripheral blood mononuclear cells, obtained in the second trimester of pregnancy. This chain is built from TRBV7-8 and TRBJ1-2; TRBD1 matches 8 bases in the middle. This sequence was found in a female donor with multiple sclerosis, enrolled in a pregnancy study. The encoded CDR3 is CASSLDTQGAFDGYTF. The DNA sequence reads TGTGCCAGCAGCTTAGATACTCAGGGGGCGTTCGATGGCTACACCTTC. When the CDR3 is completed using the reference TRBV7-8 and TRBJ1-2 genes on either side, the full variable domain is GAGVSQSPRYKVAKRGQDVALRCDPISGHVSLFWYQQALGQGPEFLTYFQNEAQLDKSGLPSDRFFAERPEGSVSTLKIQRTQQEDSAVYLCASSLDTQGAFDGYTFGSGTRLTVV.